This T cell receptor (beta chain) came from a study of TIL therapy for anti-PD-1-resistant metastatic lung cancer. At the level of the study: Progressing patients received lymphodepletion, expanded TIL infusion and IL-2.

Study-level findings and limits: Treatment-naive, never-smoker and oncogene-addicted patients were overrepresented in this highly selected cohort.

Time point described: pre-treatment sample, taken before nivolumab and TIL therapy. Patients were adults with stage 4 NSCLC. This was the immunoSEQ v3 assay. Generated by immunoSEQ multiplex PCR, the TCRdb table keeps only in-frame clones and is missing some. The sample has 25,000 to 40,000 clones; around two thirds are singletons. Comments on this clone: Its antigen is unidentified.

The TCR comes from a woman aged 30 to 85 with non-small cell lung cancer. Sequencing used blood, obtained at baseline.

The CDR3 spells CASSPRLEAYEQYF. In DNA form, the CDR3 reads TGTGCCAGCAGCCCCCGGCTGGAGGCCTACGAGCAGTACTTC. The chain links TRBV7-9 to TRBJ2-7; D might be TRBD2 (5 bases). The CDR3 loop spans 14 amino acids. Trimming took off 5 bases at V and 2 bases at J, with 13 bases between the two ends. Per the germline V gene, CDR1 is SEHNR and CDR2 is FQNEAQ (reference sequence). Looking up the rest from reference TRBV7-9 and TRBJ2-7 gives the full variable domain: DTGVSQNPRHKITKRGQNVTFRCDPISEHNRLYWYRQTLGQGPEFLTYFQNEAQLEKSRLLSDRFSAERPKGSFSTLEIQRTEQGDSAMYLCASSPRLEAYEQYFGPGTRLTVT.